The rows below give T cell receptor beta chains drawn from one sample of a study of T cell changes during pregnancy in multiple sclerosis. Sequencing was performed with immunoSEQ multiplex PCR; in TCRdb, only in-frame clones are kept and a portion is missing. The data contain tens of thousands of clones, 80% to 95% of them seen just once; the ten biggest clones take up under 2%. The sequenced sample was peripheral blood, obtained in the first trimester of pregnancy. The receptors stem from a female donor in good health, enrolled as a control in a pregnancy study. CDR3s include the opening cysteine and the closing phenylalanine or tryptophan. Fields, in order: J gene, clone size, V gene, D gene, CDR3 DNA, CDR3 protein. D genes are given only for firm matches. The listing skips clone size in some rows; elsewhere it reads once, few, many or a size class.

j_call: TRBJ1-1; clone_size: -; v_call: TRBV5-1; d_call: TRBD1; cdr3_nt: TGCGCCAGCAGTTCGGGACAGGGTGTTACTGAAGCTTTCTTT; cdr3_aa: CASSSGQGVTEAFF
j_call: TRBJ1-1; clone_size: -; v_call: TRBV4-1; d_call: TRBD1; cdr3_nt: TGCGCCAGCAGCCACTTACAGGGGATGAACACTGAAGCTTTCTTT; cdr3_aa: CASSHLQGMNTEAFF
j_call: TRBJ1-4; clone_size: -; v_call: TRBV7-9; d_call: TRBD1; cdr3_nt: TGTGCCAGCAGCCCAGGGGGCGCGGAGGAAAAACTGTTTTTT; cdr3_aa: CASSPGGAEEKLFF
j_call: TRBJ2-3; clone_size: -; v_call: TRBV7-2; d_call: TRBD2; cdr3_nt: TGTGCCAGCAGCTTACTAGGACTAGCGAATCCAGATACGCAGTATTTT; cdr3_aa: CASSLLGLANPDTQYF
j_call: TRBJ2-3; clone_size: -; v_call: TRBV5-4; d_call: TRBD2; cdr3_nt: TGTGCCAGCAGCTTGGAGCCTAGCGGAAGCAGCACAGATACGCAGTATTTT; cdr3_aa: CASSLEPSGSSTDTQYF
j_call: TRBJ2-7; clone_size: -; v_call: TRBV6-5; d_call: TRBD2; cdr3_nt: TGTGCCAGCTCCCTGGCGGGAGTAACCTACGAGCAGTACTTC; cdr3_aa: CASSLAGVTYEQYF
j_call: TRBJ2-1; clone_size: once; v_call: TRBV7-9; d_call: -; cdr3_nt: TGTGCCAGCAGCTTGAATTTCGGTAGCTCCTACAATGAGCAGTTCTTC; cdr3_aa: CASSLNFGSSYNEQFF
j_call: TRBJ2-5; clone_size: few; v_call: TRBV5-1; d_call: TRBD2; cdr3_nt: TGCGCCAGCAGGTCCGGGGTAGCGGGAGAGGTAAAACAAGAGACCCAGTACTTC; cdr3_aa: CASRSGVAGEVKQETQYF
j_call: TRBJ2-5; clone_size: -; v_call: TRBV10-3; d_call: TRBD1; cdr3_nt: TGTGCCACAAGGGTTGACCAGGGGGCGCGGGAGACCCAGTACTTC; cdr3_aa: CATRVDQGARETQYF
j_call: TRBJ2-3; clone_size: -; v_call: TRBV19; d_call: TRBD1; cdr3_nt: TGTGCCAGTAGTCCACAGGGGAAGAAGACAGATACGCAGTATTTT; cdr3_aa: CASSPQGKKTDTQYF
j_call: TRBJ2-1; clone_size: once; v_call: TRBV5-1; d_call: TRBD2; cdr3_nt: TGCGCCAGCAGCCGTACTACGACTAGCGGGAGTTCCGATGAGCAGTTCTTC; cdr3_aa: CASSRTTTSGSSDEQFF
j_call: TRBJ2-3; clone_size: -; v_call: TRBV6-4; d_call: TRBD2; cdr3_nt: TGTGCCAGCAGTGACTCAGCGGGAGTGTCAGATACGCAGTATTTT; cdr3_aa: CASSDSAGVSDTQYF
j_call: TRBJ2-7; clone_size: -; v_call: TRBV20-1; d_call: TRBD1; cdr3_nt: TGCAGTGCTCGGGACAGCTACGAGCAGTACTTC; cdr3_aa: CSARDSYEQYF
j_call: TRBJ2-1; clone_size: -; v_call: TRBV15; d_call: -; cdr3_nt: TGTGCCACCAGCAGAGTAGGCAGGGGGGATGAGCAGTTCTTC; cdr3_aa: CATSRVGRGDEQFF
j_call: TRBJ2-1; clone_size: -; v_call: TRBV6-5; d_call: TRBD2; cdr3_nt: TGTGCCAGCAGCCGAGGGACTAGCGGTGAGCAGTTCTTC; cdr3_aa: CASSRGTSGEQFF
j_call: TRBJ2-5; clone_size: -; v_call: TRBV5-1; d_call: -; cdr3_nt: TGCGCCAGCAGCTTGGCCGCACTCCCAGGGGAGACCCAGTACTTC; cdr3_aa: CASSLAALPGETQYF
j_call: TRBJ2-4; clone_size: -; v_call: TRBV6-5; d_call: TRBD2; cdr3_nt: TGTGCCAGCAGTTACATTTTTGGGGGGGACATTCAGTACTTC; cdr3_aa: CASSYIFGGDIQYF
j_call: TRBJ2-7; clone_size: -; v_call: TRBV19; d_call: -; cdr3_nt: TGTGCCAGTAGTGAGGCAGAGCCCTACGAGCAGTACTTC; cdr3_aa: CASSEAEPYEQYF